The present T cell receptor beta chain was sequenced within a study of blood T cell repertoires in COVID-19. Germline assignment: CDR1 MNHNY and CDR2 SVGAGI (reference sequence). With V trimmed by 3 bases and J by 5 bases, 4 bases remained unmatched. The CDR3 consists of 15 residues. Original handling: By means of reference gene primer amplification, nucleated cell counts were estimated. TCRdb keeps only in-frame clones here, not all; method: immunoSEQ multiplex PCR. V, J and clone size were drawn from that table, and D and trimming were deduced from the DNA. Of just over 250,000 clones listed, roughly nine tenths are singletons.

The sequence was obtained from a man between 60 and 70 years old who had recovered from COVID-19. The sample taken for sequencing was peripheral blood. The chain links TRBV6-6 to TRBJ1-5, with 10 bases fitting TRBD1. The CDR3 spells CASSYPDRGDQPQHF. In DNA form, the CDR3 reads TGTGCCAGCAGTTATCCGGACAGGGGGGATCAGCCCCAGCATTTT.